This TCR beta chain was identified in a study of blood T cell repertoires in COVID-19. Study information: Samples representing acute and convalescent COVID-19 were sourced from the United States, Italy and Spain. PBMCs, B-cell-depleted T cells, or T cells were the source of the cDNA or gDNA that made up the material.

Per the authors' pipeline: Amplification of reference gene primers provided the estimated nucleated cell counts. This table comes from immunoSEQ multiplex PCR, and its TCRdb copy is limited to in-frame clones, with some not included. Clone size and V and J calls were adopted from that table, with D and trimming inferred from the DNA. The data hold roughly 380,000 clones, with about 89% observed a single time. The clonotype originates from a woman between 35 and 50 years old with COVID-19, enrolled during active disease. Sequenced material: peripheral blood.

CDR3: CASSLASSGRTLSSYNEQFF. CDR3 DNA sequence: TGTGCCAGCAGCTTAGCCAGTAGCGGGAGGACTTTAAGCTCCTACAATGAGCAGTTCTTC. This chain uses TRBV7-2 with TRBJ2-1; 10 nucleotides agree with TRBD2. This CDR3 region has 20 residues. Germline V gives CDR1 SGHTA, CDR2 FQGNSA. V was clipped by 0 bases and J by 0 bases; unmatched bases: 11.